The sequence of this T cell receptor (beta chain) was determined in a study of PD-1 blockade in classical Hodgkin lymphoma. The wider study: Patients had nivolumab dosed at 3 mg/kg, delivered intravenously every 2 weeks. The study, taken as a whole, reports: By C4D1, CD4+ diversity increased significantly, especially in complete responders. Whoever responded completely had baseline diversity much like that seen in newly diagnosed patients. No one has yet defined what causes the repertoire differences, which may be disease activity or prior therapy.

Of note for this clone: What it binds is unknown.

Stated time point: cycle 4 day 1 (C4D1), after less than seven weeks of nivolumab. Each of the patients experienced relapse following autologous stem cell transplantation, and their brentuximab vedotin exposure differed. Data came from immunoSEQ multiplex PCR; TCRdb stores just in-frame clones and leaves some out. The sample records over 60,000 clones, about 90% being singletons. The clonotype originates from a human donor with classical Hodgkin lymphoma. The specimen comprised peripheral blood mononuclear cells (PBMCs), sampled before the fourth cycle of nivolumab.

CDR3 DNA: TGTGCCTGGAATCCGGGAGGGTTAAACACTGAAGCTTTCTTT. This gives the protein CAWNPGGLNTEAFF. The rearrangement uses TRBV30 and TRBJ1-1; D is ambiguous. Germline CDR1 and CDR2: GTSNPN and SVGIG (reference sequence). CDR3 length: 14 amino acids. Trimming cost V 4 bases and J 2 bases, with 14 bases left between them.